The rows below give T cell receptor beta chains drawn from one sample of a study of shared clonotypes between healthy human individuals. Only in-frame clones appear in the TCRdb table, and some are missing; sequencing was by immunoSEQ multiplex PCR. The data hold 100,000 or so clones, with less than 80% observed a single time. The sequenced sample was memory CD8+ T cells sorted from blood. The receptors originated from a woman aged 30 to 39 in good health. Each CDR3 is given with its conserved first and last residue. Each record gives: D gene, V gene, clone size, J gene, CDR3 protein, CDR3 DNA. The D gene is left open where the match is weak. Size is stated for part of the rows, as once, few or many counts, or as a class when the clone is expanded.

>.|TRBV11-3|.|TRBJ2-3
CASSLQGSTDTQYF
TGTGCCAGCAGCCTCCAGGGTAGCACAGATACGCAGTATTTT
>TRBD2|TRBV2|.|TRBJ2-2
CASSPGTKLPGELFF
TGTGCCAGCAGCCCCGGGACTAAGCTTCCCGGGGAGCTGTTTTTT
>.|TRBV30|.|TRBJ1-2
CAWSPREHYGYTF
TGTGCCTGGAGTCCAAGGGAGCACTATGGCTACACCTTC
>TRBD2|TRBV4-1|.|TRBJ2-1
CASSHLAGGPRLSNEQFF
TGCGCCAGCAGCCATCTAGCGGGAGGGCCGCGTCTCTCCAATGAGCAGTTCTTC
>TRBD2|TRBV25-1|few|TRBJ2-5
CASRGAGAAGDQYF
TGTGCCAGCAGGGGCGCGGGAGCTGCTGGTGACCAGTACTTC
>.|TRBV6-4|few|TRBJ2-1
CASSDSIHEQFF
TGTGCCAGCAGTGATTCGATCCATGAGCAGTTCTTC
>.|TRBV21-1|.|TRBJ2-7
CASSINRRHSYEQYF
TGTGCCAGCAGCATCAACCGACGGCATTCCTACGAGCAGTACTTC
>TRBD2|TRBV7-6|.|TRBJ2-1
CASSWVAGSPNNEQFF
TGTGCCAGCAGCTGGGTAGCGGGTTCCCCAAACAATGAGCAGTTCTTC
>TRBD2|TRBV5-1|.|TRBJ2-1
CASSLVAGGSSYNEQFF
TGCGCCAGCAGCTTGGTAGCGGGGGGCAGCTCCTACAATGAGCAGTTCTTC
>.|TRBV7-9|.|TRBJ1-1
CASSPMGSRTEAFF
TGTGCCAGCAGCCCTATGGGGAGTAGAACTGAAGCTTTCTTT
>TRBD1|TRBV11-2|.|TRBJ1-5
CASSLESGGYQPQHF
TGTGCCAGCAGCTTAGAATCAGGGGGCTATCAGCCCCAGCATTTT
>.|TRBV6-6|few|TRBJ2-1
CASSRQTSSYNEQFF
TGTGCCAGCAGTCGACAGACGAGCTCCTACAATGAGCAGTTCTTC
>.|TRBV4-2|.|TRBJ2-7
CASSQENYNEQYF
TGTGCCAGCAGCCAAGAGAACTATAACGAGCAGTACTTC
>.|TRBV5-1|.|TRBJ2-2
CASSLVGTTGELFF
TGCGCCAGCAGCTTGGTAGGGACCACCGGGGAGCTGTTTTTT
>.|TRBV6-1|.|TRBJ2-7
CASSEKGLDGGYEQYF
TGTGCCAGCAGCGAAAAAGGGCTGGACGGGGGCTACGAGCAGTACTTC